The present T cell receptor (beta chain) was sequenced within a study of blood T cells in healthy people across ages. This CDR3 spans 13 amino acids. V lost 10 bases to trimming and J lost 5 bases, with 17 bases between them. Germline assignment: CDR1 MNHNS and CDR2 SASEGT. The authors ran a second PCR of roughly 6 to 12 cycles using a sample-barcoded 5' primer and a J-beta primer mix. A 12-random-nucleotide template-switch adaptor tagged each cDNA molecule. Via MiXCR, TCRdb re-called the 5' RACE reads, giving one row per CDR3 protein. The table has 800,000 or so distinct CDR3 sequences, more than 35% seen once. There are a few counts of this clonotype. Ranging in age from roughly 6 to 90, the donors were healthy Caucasian individuals from Russia.

The receptor's source is a man older than 75 in good health. What was sequenced was blood. The chain links TRBV6-1 to TRBJ2-5; tentatively, D is TRBD1 or TRBD2 (6 bases each). CDR3 loop: CATTYGGQETQYF. As DNA, the CDR3 is TGTGCCACCACCTACGGGGGCCAGGAGACCCAGTACTTC.